This T cell receptor beta chain was documented in a study of T cell responses to AZD1222 COVID-19 vaccine. Study-level results: Donors, mostly white British, included more females; clonal diversity was possibly underestimated. Repertoires were obtained solely post-peak T cell response.

This table comes from immunoSEQ multiplex PCR, and its TCRdb copy is limited to in-frame clones, with some not included. The table includes approximately 99,000 clones, approximately 90% detected once. Points on this clone: Its specificity is not known.

Germline-derived CDR1 and CDR2 are MDHEN and SYDVKM. V dropped 1 base and J dropped 7; count of bases not matched to a gene: 8. The CDR3 is 16 residues long. This specimen consisted of peripheral blood, obtained on day 0 of MenACWY control vaccination. The source of this sequence is an adult in good health. V gene TRBV28 combines with J gene TRBJ2-1; 9 nucleotides align to TRBD2. CDR3 protein: CASSLSAGGFRNEQFF. DNA for the CDR3: TGTGCCAGCAGTTTATCGGCGGGGGGGTTTAGGAATGAGCAGTTCTTC.